The 2 T cell receptor beta chains in this list originate from one sample, sequenced in a study of T cell responses to AZD1222 COVID-19 vaccine. Profiling relied on immunoSEQ multiplex PCR, and the TCRdb table lists in-frame clones only, not all of them. This table holds more than 70,000 clones, over 70% found once. The source was peripheral blood, collected on day 0 of AZD1222 vaccination. These receptors all come from an adult in good health.

J is TRBJ2-1 and V is TRBV3-1 (or the pseudogene TRBV3-2), with 10 bases matching TRBD2. CDR3 length equals 14 residues. Germline V gene sequence: CDR1 LGHDT, CDR2 YNNKEL (reference sequence). The trim removed 7 bases at V and 6 bases at J, leaving 6 bases unmatched. CDR3: CASTGGLAVNEQFF. As DNA, the CDR3 is TGTGCCAGCACAGGTGGACTAGCGGTCAATGAGCAGTTCTTC.

V and J are TRBV5-5 and TRBJ2-1; TRBD1 or TRBD2 may be the D gene (5 bases each). Germline V gives CDR1 SGHKS, CDR2 YYEKEE (reference sequence). V was shortened by 1 base and J by 4 bases, with 15 bases between the two germline ends. This CDR3 is built from 16 residues. The CDR3, as DNA: TGTGCCAGCAGCTTGACCCGGGACGGGTCTTACAATGAGCAGTTCTTC. It encodes CASSLTRDGSYNEQFF.